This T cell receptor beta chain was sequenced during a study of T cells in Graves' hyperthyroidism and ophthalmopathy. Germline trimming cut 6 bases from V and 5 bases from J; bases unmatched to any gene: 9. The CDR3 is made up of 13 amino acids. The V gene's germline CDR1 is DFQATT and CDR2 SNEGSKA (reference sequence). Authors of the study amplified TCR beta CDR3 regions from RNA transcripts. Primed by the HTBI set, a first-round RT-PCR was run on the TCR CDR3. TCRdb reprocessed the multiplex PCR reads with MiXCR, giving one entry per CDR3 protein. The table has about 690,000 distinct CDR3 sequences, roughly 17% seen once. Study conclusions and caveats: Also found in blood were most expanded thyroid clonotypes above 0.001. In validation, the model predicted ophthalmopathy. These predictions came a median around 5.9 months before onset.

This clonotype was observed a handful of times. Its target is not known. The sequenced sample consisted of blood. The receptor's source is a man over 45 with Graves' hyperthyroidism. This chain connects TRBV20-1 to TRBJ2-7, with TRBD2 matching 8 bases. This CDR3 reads CSALVAGYDEQYF. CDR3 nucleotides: TGCAGTGCCCTGGTAGCGGGGTATGACGAGCAGTACTTC.